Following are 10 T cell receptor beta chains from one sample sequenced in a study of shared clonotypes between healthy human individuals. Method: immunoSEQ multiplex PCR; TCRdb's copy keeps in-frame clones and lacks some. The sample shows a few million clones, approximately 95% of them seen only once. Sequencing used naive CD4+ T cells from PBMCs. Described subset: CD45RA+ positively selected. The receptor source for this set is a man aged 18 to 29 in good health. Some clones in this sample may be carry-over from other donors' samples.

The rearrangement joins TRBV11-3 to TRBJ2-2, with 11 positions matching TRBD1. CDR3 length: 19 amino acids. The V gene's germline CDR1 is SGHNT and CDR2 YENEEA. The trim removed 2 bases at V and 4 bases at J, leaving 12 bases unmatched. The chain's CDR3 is CASSLKVLFGTGGTGELFF. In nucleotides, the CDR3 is TGTGCCAGCAGCTTAAAGGTCCTTTTCGGGACAGGGGGCACCGGGGAGCTGTTTTTT.

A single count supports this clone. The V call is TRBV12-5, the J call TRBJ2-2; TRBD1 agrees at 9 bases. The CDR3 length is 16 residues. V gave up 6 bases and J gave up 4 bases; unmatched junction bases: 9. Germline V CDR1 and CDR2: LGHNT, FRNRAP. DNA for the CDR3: TGTGCTAGTGGCAGGACAGGGGCGTCGGTCACCGGGGAGCTGTTTTTT. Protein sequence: CASGRTGASVTGELFF.

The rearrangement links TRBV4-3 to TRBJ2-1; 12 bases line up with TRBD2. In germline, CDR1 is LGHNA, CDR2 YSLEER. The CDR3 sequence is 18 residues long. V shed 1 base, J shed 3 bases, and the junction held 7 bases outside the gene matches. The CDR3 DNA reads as TGCGCCAGCAGCCAAGGGTCCCCTAGCGGGAGGGTCTACAATGAGCAGTTCTTC. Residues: CASSQGSPSGRVYNEQFF.

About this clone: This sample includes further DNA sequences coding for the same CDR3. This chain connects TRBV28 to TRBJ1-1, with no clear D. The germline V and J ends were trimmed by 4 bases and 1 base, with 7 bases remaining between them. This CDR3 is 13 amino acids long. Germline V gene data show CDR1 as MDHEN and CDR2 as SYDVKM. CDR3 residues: CASSWVGNTEAFF. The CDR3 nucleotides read TGTGCCAGCAGTTGGGTAGGGAACACTGAAGCTTTCTTT.

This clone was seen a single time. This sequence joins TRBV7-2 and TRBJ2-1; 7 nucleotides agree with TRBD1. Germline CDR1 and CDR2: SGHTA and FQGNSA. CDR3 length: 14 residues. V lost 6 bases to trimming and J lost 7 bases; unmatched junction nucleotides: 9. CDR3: CASRSMTGINEQFF. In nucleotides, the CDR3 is TGTGCCAGCAGGTCAATGACAGGGATAAATGAGCAGTTCTTC.

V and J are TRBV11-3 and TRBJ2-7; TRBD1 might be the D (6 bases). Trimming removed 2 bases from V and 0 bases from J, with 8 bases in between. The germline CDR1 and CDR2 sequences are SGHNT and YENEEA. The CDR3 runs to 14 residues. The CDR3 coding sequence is TGTGCCAGCAGCTTAAACAGGGACTCCTACGAGCAGTACTTC. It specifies CASSLNRDSYEQYF.

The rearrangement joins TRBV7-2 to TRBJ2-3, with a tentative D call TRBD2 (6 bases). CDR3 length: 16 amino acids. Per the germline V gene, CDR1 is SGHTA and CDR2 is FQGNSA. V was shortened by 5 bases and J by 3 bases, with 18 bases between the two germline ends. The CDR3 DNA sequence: TGTGCCAGCAGCCTAGTCAATCGGGAGTTTACAGATACGCAGTATTTT. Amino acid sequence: CASSLVNREFTDTQYF.

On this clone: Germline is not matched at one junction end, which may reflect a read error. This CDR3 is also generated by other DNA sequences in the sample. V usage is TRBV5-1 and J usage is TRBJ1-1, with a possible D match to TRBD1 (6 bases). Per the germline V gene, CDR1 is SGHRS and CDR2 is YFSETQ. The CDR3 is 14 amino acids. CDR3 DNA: TGCGCCAGCAGCCTTACAGGGTTGAACACTGAAGCCTTCTTT. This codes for CASSLTGLNTEAFF.

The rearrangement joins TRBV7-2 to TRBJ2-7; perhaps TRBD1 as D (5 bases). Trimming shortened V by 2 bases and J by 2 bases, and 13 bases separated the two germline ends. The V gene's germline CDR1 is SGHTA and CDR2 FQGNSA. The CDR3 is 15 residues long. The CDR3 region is CASSLNPGPAYEQYF. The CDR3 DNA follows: TGTGCCAGCAGCTTAAATCCAGGGCCTGCCTACGAGCAGTACTTC.

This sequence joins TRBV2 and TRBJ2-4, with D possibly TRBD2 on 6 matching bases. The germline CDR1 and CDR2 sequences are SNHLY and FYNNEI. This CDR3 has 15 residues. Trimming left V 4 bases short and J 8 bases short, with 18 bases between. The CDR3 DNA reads TGTGCCAGCAGTGCTCCAAGTAGCGGAGGGGACATTCAGTACTTC. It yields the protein CASSAPSSGGDIQYF.